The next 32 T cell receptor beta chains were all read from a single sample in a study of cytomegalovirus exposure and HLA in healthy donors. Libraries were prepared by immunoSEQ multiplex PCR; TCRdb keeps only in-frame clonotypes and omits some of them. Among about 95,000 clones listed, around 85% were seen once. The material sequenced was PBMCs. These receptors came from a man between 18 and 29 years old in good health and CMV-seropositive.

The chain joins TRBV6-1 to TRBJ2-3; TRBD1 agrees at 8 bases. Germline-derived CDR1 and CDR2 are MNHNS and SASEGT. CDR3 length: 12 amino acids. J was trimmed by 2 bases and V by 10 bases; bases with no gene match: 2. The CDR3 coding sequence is TGTGCCACGGACAGGGCCACAGATACGCAGTATTTT. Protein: CATDRATDTQYF.

The CDR3 DNA is TGTGCCAGCAGCTTAGCGTGGGGGACAGGGGGCTCCTACGAGCAGTACTTC. It translates to CASSLAWGTGGSYEQYF. This chain connects TRBV7-8 to TRBJ2-7; 11 bases agree with TRBD1. Germline V CDR1 and CDR2: SGHVS, FQNEAQ. V trimming: 0 bases; J trimming: 0 bases; junction bases outside the gene matches: 4. This CDR3 has 17 amino acids.

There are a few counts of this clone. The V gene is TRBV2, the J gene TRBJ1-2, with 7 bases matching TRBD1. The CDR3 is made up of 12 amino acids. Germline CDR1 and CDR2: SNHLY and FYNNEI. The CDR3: CASREGGNGYTF. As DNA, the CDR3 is TGTGCTAGTAGGGAAGGGGGCAATGGCTACACCTTC. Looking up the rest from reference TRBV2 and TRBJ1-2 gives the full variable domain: EPEVTQTPSHQVTQMGQEVILRCVPISNHLYFYWYRQILGQKVEFLVSFYNNEISEKSEIFDDQFSVERPDGSNFTLKIRSTKLEDSAMYFCASREGGNGYTFGSGTRLTVV.

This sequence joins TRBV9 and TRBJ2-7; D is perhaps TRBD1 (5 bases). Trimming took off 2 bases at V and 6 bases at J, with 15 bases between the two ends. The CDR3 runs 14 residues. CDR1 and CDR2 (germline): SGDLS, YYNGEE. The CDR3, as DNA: TGTGCCAGCAGCGTTGGGGCAGCGACGATCGAGCAGTACTTC. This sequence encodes CASSVGAATIEQYF.

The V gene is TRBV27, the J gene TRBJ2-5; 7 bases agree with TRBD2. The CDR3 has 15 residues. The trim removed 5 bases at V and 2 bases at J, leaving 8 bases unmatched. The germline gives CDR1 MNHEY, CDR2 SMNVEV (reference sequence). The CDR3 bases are TGTGCCAGCAGTCCGATTAGCGGGCCTCAAGAGACCCAGTACTTC. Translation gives CASSPISGPQETQYF.

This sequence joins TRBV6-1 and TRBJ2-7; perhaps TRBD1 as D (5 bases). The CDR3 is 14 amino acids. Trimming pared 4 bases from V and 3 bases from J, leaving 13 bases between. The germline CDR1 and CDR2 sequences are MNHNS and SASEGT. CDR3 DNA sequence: TGTGCCAGCAGTGCAGACAGTGGCTACTACGAGCAGTACGTC. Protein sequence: CASSADSGYYEQYV.

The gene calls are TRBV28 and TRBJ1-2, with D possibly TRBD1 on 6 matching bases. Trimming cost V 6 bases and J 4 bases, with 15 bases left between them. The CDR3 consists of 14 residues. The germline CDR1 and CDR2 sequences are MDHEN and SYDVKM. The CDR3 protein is CASSYGLDSYGYTF. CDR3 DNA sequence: TGTGCCAGCAGCTACGGCCTGGACAGCTATGGCTACACCTTC.

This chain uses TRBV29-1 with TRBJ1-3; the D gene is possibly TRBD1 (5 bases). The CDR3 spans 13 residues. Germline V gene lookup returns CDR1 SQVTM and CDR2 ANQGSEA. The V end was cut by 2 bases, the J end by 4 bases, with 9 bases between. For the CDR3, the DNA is TGCAGCGTTGAATCAGGGAAAGGAAACACCATATATTTT. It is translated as CSVESGKGNTIYF.

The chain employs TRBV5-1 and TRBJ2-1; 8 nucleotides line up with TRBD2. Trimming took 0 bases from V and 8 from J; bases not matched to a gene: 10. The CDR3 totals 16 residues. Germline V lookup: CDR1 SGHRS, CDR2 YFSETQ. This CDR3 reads CASSLVPGRATYEQFF. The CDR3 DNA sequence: TGCGCCAGCAGCTTGGTGCCCGGGAGGGCCACTTATGAGCAGTTCTTC.

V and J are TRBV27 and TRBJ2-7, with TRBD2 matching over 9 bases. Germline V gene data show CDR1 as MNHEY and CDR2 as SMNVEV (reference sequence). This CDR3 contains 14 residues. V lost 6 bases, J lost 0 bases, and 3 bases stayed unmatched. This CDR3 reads CASSLAGASYEQYF. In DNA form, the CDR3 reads TGTGCCAGCAGCTTAGCGGGAGCCTCCTACGAGCAGTACTTC.

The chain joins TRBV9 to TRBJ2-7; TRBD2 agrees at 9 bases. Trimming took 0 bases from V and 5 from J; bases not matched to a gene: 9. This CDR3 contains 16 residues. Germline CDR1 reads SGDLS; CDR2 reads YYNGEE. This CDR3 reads CASSVGVAGVSNEQYV. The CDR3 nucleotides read TGTGCCAGCAGCGTAGGAGTAGCGGGAGTCTCGAACGAGCAGTACGTC.

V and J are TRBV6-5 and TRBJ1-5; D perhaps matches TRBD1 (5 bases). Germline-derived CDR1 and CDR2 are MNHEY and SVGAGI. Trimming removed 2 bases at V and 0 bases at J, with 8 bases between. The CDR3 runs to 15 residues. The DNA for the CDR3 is TGTGCCAGCAGTTACGACAGATATAGCAATCAGCCCCAGCATTTT. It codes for CASSYDRYSNQPQHF.

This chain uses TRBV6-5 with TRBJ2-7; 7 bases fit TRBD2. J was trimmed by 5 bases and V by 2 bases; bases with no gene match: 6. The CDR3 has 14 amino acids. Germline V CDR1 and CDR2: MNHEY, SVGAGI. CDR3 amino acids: CASSYVGGPHEQYV. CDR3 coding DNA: TGTGCCAGCAGTTACGTGGGAGGGCCCCACGAGCAGTACGTC.

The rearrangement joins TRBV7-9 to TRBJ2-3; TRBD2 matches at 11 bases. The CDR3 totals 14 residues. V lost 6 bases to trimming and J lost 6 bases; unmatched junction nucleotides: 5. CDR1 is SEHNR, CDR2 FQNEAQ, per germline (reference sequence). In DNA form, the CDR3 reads TGTGCCAGCAGGACTAGCGGGACATCGGATACGCAGTATTTT. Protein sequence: CASRTSGTSDTQYF.

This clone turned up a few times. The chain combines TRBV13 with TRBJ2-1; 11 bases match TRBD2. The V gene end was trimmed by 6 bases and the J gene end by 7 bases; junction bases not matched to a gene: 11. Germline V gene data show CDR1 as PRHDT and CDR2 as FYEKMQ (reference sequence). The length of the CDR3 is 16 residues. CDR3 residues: CASRRRLAGSLNEQFF. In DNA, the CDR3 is TGTGCCAGCAGACGCAGACTAGCGGGATCTTTGAATGAGCAGTTCTTC.

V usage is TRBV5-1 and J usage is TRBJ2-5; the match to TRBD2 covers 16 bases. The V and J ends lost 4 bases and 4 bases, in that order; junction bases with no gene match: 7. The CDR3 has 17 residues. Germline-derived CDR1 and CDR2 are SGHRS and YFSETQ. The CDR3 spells CASSKGTSGRAIETQYF. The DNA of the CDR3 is TGCGCCAGCAGCAAGGGGACTAGCGGGAGGGCCATAGAGACCCAGTACTTC.

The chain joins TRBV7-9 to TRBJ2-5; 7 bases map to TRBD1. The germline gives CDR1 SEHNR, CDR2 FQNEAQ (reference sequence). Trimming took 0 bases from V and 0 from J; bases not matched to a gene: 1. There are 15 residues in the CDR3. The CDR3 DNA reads TGTGCCAGCAGCTTAGCTACAGGGGACCAAGAGACCCAGTACTTC. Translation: CASSLATGDQETQYF.

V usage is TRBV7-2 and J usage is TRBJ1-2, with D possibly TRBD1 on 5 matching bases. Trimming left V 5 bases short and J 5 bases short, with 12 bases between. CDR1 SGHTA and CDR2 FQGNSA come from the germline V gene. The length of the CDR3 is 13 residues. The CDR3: CASSRTDRYGYTF. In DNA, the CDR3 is TGTGCCAGCAGCCGGACCGACAGATATGGCTACACCTTC.

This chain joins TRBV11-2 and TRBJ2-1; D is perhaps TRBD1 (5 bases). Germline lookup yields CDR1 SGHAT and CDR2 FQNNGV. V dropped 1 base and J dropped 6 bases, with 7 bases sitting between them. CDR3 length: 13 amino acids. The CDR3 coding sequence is TGTGCCAGCAGCTTAGTGACAGCCAATGAGCAGTTCTTC. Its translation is CASSLVTANEQFF. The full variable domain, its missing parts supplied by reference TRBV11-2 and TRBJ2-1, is EAGVAQSPRYKIIEKRQSVAFWCNPISGHATLYWYQQILGQGPKLLIQFQNNGVVDDSQLPKDRFSAERLKGVDSTLKIQPAKLEDSAVYLCASSLVTANEQFFGPGTRLTVL.

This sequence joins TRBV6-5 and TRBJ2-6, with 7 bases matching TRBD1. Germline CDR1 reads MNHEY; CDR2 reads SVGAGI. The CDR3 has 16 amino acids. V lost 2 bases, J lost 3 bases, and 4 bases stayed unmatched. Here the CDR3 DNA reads TGTGCCAGCAGTTACCTAACAGGGGATGGGGCCAACGTCCTGACTTTC. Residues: CASSYLTGDGANVLTF.

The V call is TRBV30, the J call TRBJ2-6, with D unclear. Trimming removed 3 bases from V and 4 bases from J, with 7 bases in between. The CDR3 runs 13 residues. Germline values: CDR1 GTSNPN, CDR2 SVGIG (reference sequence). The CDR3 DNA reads TGTGCCTGGAGCCAGTCCGGGGCCAACGTCCTGACTTTC. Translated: CAWSQSGANVLTF.

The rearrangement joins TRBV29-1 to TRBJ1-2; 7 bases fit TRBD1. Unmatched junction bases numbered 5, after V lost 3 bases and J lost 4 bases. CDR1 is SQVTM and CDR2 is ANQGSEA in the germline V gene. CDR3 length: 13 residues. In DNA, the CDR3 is TGCAGCGTTGACGCGGGACAGTTCTATGGCTACACCTTC. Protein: CSVDAGQFYGYTF.

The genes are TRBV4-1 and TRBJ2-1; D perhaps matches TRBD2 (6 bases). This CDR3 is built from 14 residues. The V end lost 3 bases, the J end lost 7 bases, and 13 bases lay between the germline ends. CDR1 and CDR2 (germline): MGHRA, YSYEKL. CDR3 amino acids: CASSQGGDGNEQFF. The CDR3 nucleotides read TGCGCCAGCAGCCAGGGGGGAGACGGGAATGAGCAGTTCTTC.

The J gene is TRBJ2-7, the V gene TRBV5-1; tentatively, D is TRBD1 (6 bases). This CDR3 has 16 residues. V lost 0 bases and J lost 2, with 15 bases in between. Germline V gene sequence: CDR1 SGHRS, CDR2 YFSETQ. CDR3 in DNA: TGCGCCAGCAGCTTGGGGCTGGGAGACAGGCCCTACGAGCAGTACTTC. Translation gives CASSLGLGDRPYEQYF.

CDR3 nucleotides: TGCAGCGTCAGACAGGTTTGGGATAGTGAAAAACTGTTTTTT. This codes for CSVRQVWDSEKLFF. This chain joins TRBV29-1 and TRBJ1-4; TRBD1 is a possible D gene (6 bases). Trimming took off 6 bases at V and 7 bases at J, with 18 bases between the two ends. Looked up from germline, CDR1 is SQVTM and CDR2 is ANQGSEA. The CDR3 has 14 residues.

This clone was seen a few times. CDR3 region: CASSLALTGYDYGYTF. For the CDR3, the DNA is TGTGCCAGCAGCTTGGCCCTCACAGGATATGACTATGGCTACACCTTC. This chain connects TRBV5-4 to TRBJ1-2; D may be TRBD1 (5 bases). Trimming removed 0 bases from V and 3 bases from J, with 15 bases in between. The CDR3 covers 16 residues. Per germline, CDR1 SGHNT and CDR2 YYREEE (reference sequence). The full variable domain, in which reference TRBV5-4 and TRBJ1-2 provide the parts outside the CDR3, is ETGVTQSPTHLIKTRGQQVTLRCSSQSGHNTVSWYQQALGQGPQFIFQYYREEENGRGNFPPRFSGLQFPNYSSELNVNALELDDSALYLCASSLALTGYDYGYTFGSGTRLTVV.

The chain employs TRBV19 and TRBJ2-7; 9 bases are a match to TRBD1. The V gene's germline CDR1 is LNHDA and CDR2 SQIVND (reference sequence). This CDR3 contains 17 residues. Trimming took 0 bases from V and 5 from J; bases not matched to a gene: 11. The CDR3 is CASSIDPRTGEEHEQYF. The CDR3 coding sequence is TGTGCCAGTAGTATAGATCCGCGGACAGGGGAGGAACACGAGCAGTACTTC.

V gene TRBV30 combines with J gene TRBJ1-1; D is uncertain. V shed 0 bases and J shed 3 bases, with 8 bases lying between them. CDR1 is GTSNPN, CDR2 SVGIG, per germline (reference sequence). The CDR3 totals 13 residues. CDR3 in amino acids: CAWSVGQDTEAFF. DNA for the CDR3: TGTGCCTGGAGTGTGGGCCAGGACACTGAAGCTTTCTTT.

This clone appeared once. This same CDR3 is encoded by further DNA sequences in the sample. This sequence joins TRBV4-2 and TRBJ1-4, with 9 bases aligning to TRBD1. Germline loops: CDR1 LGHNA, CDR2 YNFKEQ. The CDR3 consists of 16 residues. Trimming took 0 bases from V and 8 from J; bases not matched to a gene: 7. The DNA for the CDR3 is TGTGCCAGCAGCCAAGATAGGGGGACAGGGAACGAAAAACTGTTTTTT. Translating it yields CASSQDRGTGNEKLFF.

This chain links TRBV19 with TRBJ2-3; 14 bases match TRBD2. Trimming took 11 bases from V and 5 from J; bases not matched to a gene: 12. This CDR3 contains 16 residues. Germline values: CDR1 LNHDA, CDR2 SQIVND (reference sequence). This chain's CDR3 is CASSPGTSGRKDTQYF. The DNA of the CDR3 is TGTGCCTCCTCCCCCGGGACTAGCGGGAGAAAAGATACGCAGTATTTT.

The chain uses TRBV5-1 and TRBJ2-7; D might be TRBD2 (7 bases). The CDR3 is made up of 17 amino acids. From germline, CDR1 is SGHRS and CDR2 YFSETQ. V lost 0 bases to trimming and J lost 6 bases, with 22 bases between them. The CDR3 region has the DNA TGCGCCAGCAGCTTGGCCCATTGGGGGGGCCCCCTGCGCGAGCAGTACTTC. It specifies CASSLAHWGGPLREQYF.

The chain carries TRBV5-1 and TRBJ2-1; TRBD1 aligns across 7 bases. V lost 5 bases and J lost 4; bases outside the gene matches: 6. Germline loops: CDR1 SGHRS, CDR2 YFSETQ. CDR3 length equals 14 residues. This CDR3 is CASRDRDSYNEQFF. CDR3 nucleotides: TGCGCCAGCAGGGACCGGGACAGTTACAATGAGCAGTTCTTC. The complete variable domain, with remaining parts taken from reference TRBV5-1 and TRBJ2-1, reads KAGVTQTPRYLIKTRGQQVTLSCSPISGHRSVSWYQQTPGQGLQFLFEYFSETQRNKGNFPGRFSGRQFSNSRSEMNVSTLELGDSALYLCASRDRDSYNEQFFGPGTRLTVL.